This T cell receptor (beta chain) was obtained from a study of shared clonotypes between healthy human individuals. The table came from immunoSEQ multiplex PCR; TCRdb's copy has only in-frame clones and leaves some out. The sample consists of fewer than 1.8 million clones, approximately 98.5% of them appearing once. The CDR3 loop spans 17 amino acids. Germline V gene sequence: CDR1 SEHNR, CDR2 FQNEAQ (reference sequence). V lost 4 bases to trimming and J lost 0 bases; unmatched junction nucleotides: 8. The rearrangement joins TRBV7-9 to TRBJ2-1; 8 bases are a match to TRBD2. Specimen: naive CD4+ T cells sorted from blood. Documented subset: CD45RA+ positively selected. The source is a man in his thirties or forties in good health. CDR3 in amino acids: CASSSLGAGGSYNEQFF. The DNA of the CDR3 is TGTGCCAGCAGCTCCCTGGGGGCGGGAGGCTCCTACAATGAGCAGTTCTTC.